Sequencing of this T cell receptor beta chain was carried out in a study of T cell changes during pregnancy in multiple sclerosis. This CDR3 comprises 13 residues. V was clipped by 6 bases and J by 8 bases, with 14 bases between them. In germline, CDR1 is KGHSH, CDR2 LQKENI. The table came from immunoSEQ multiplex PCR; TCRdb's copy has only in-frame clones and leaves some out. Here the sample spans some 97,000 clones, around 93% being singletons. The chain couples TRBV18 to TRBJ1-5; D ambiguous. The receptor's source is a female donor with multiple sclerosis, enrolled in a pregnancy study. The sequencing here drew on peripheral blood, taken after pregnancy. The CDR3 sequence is CASSRDLEEPQHF. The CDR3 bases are TGTGCCAGCTCCCGGGATCTGGAAGAGCCCCAGCATTTT.